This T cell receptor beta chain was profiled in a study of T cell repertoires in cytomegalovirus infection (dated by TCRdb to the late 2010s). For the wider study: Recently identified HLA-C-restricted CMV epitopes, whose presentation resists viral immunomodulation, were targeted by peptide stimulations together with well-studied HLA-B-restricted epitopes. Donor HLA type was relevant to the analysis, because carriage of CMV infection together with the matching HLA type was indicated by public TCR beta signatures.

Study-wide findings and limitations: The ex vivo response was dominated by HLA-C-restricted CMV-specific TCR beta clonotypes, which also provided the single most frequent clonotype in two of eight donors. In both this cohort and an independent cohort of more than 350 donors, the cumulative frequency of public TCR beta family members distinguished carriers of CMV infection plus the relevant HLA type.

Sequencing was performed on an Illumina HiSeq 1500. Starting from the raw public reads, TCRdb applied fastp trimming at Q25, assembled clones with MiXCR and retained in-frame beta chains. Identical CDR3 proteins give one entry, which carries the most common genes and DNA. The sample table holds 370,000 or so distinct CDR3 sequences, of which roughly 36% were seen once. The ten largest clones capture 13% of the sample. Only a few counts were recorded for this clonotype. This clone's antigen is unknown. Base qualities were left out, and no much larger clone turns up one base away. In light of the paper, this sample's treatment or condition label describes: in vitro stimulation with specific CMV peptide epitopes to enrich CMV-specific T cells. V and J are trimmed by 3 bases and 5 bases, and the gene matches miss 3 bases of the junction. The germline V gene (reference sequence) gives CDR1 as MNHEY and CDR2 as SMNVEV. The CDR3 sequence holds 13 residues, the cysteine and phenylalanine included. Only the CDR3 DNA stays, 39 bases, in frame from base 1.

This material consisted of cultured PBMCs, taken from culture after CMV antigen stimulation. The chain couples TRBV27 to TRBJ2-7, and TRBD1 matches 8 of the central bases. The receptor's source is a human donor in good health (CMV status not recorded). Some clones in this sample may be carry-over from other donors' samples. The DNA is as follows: TGTGCCAGCAGTTTGGTACAGGGGGACGAGCAGTACTTC. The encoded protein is CASSLVQGDEQYF.